This TCR beta chain was observed in a study of cytomegalovirus exposure and HLA in healthy donors. Study-level results: Earlier analysis looked at TCR beta V segments, and most were productive about 90% or about 30% of the time.

Looked up from germline, CDR1 is SGHDT and CDR2 is YYEEEE. The CDR3 has 17 residues. Turning to this clone: As yet, its antigen is unknown. The junction shows a germline mismatch at one end, possibly a read error.

The PCR used 60 Vbeta and 13 Jbeta primers. Sequenced by immunoSEQ multiplex PCR; TCRdb stores in-frame clones only, minus some. The profile shows over 130,000 clones, about 60% of them singletons. The chain carries TRBV5-6 and TRBJ1-4; 9 nucleotides line up with TRBD1. Source material: PBMCs. The source of this sequence is a woman aged 55 to 70 in good health and CMV-seropositive. The CDR3 DNA reads as TGTGCCAGCAGCTCAACCTTGGGGACAGGGTGGAATGAAGAACTGTTTTTT. Protein sequence: CASSSTLGTGWNEELFF.